The rows below give T cell receptor beta chains drawn from one sample of a study of blood T cell repertoires in COVID-19. The repertoire was sequenced with immunoSEQ multiplex PCR; TCRdb's copy has only in-frame clones and lacks some. This table has over 150,000 clones, less than 90% appearing once. Sequencing was carried out using peripheral blood. The receptors shown here come from a woman aged 70 to 79 with COVID-19, enrolled during active disease. Both conserved end residues are part of each CDR3.

v_gene	j_gene	CDR3aa
TRBV2	TRBJ1-2	CASRGTGSNYGYTF
TRBV19	TRBJ1-5	CASTSYSNQPQHF
TRBV28	TRBJ2-7	CASSSTDRTYEQYF
TRBV4-1	TRBJ2-7	CAPWGQGTYEQYF
TRBV12-5	TRBJ2-7	CASGLVSGGPIEQYF
TRBV19	TRBJ1-1	CASTAQGVRDTEAFF
TRBV9	TRBJ2-3	CASSARLAGADTQYF
TRBV27	TRBJ2-1	CASSSKTSRPLYEQFF
TRBV7-9	TRBJ1-1	CASSSTGVHTEAFF
TRBV3-1/TRBV3-2	TRBJ2-3	CASSQRLAGVSQYF
TRBV5-6	TRBJ1-2	CASSPGPQGSRVYGYTF
TRBV5-6	TRBJ2-1	CASSLMGLAGGGNEQFF
TRBV4-3	TRBJ2-3	CTSSQGTSGSPLTQYF
TRBV7-2	TRBJ2-6	CASSTRMRTGANVLTF
TRBV5-1	TRBJ2-5	CASSLGGSGRPILQETQYF
TRBV28	TRBJ2-7	CASSSIAGALSEQYF
TRBV28	TRBJ1-4	CASKVSRDEKLFF
TRBV27	TRBJ2-3	CASSLEAGGRSTDTQYF